The sequence of this T cell receptor (beta chain) was determined in a study of radiation and T cells in renal cell carcinoma. Study-level background: Nephrectomy followed 15 Gy stereotactic body radiation by 4 weeks. Study conclusions and caveats: Top tumor clonotypes rose in blood 2 weeks post-radiation, then contracted.

Time point in this sample: baseline pretreatment blood. The treatment was: 15 Gy SBRT to primary tumor, nephrectomy 4 weeks later. Serial blood draws occurred at baseline and 2 and 4 weeks post-SBRT. Regarding this clone: Its cognate antigen is unknown.

Here immunoSEQ multiplex PCR was the method, and the copy in TCRdb shows in-frame clones only, minus some. In the table there are around 140,000 clones, about nine tenths of which are singletons. Material: blood, obtained from a patient whose treatment included radiotherapy and nephrectomy. The sequence was obtained from a woman in her 70s with renal cell carcinoma.

CDR3 loop: CASSFQWSSGNTIYF. The DNA for the CDR3 is TGTGCCAGCAGCTTTCAGTGGAGCTCTGGAAACACCATATATTTT. The chain couples TRBV7-2 to TRBJ1-3, with no clear D. CDR3 length equals 15 residues. Trimming stripped 3 bases from V and 0 bases from J, with 9 bases between. Germline values: CDR1 SGHTA, CDR2 FQGNSA. The whole variable domain, remainder taken from reference TRBV7-2 and TRBJ1-3, is GAGVSQSPSNKVTEKGKDVELRCDPISGHTALYWYRQSLGQGLEFLIYFQGNSAPDKSGLPSDRFSAERTGGSVSTLTIQRTQQEDSAVYLCASSFQWSSGNTIYFGEGSWLTVV.